These T cell receptor beta chains were read from a single sample in a study of shared clonotypes between healthy human individuals. Sequencing used immunoSEQ multiplex PCR; TCRdb keeps in-frame clones, though not all of them. This sample has some 2,500,000 clones, with 80% to 95% found just once. The sequenced sample consisted of naive CD4+ T cells from PBMCs. The receptor source for this set is a man younger than 35 in good health. Some clones in this sample may be carry-over from other donors' samples. Each CDR3 is given with its conserved first and last residue. The D gene is left open where the match is weak.

j_call v_call cdr3_length d_call cdr3_nt cdr3_aa
TRBJ2-2 TRBV5-1 14 . TGCGCCACCTCCTTCGTTGGTTCCACCGGGGAGCTGTTTTTT CATSFVGSTGELFF
TRBJ1-1 TRBV6-6 14 . TGTGCCAGCGAGGGAGGGAGGATGAACACTGAAGCTTTCTTT CASEGGRMNTEAFF
TRBJ1-1 TRBV6-9 15 . TGTGCCAGCAAGAGGGGGGGCGCCATGAACACTGAAGCTTTCTTT CASKRGGAMNTEAFF
TRBJ2-7 TRBV30 13 TRBD1 TGTGCCTGGAGCCCGGGACAGGGCTACGAGCAGTACTTC CAWSPGQGYEQYF
TRBJ2-3 TRBV5-1 13 . TGCGCCAGCAGCTTTGCCATCGACAGTGTTACGGATTTT CASSFAIDSVTDF
TRBJ1-2 TRBV5-1 11 TRBD1 TGCGCCAGCAGGGGACAGGGGTTATTTGCCTTC CASRGQGLFAF
TRBJ2-5 TRBV19 15 TRBD2 TGTGCCAGTAGTCCCACACTAGCGGGAGGGGAGACCCAGTACTTC CASSPTLAGGETQYF
TRBJ2-2 TRBV5-1 14 . TGCGCCAGCAGCTTTTCAGGGAACACCGGGGAGCTGTTTTTT CASSFSGNTGELFF
TRBJ1-6 TRBV7-3 14 TRBD1 TGTGCCAGCAGCCCGGCAGGGGGCGGTTCACCCCTCCACTTT CASSPAGGGSPLHF
TRBJ2-3 TRBV9 16 . TGTGCCAGCACCCCTTGGGGAACCGGGGGTTTGGATACGCAGTATTTT CASTPWGTGGLDTQYF
TRBJ2-7 TRBV10-1 16 TRBD1 TGCGCCAGCAGCCCTACTTTGGGACAGGCAACCTACGAGCAGTACTTC CASSPTLGQATYEQYF
TRBJ1-3 TRBV7-8 15 TRBD1 TGTGCCAGCAGCTCGACAGGGTTCTCTGGAAACACCATATATTTT CASSSTGFSGNTIYF
TRBJ1-4 TRBV6-6 12 . TGTGCCAGCAGTTACTCCCGTGAAAAACTGTTTTTT CASSYSREKLFF
TRBJ1-1 TRBV20-1 11 . TGCAGTGCTAGGCTGAGCACTGAAGCTTTCTTT CSARLSTEAFF